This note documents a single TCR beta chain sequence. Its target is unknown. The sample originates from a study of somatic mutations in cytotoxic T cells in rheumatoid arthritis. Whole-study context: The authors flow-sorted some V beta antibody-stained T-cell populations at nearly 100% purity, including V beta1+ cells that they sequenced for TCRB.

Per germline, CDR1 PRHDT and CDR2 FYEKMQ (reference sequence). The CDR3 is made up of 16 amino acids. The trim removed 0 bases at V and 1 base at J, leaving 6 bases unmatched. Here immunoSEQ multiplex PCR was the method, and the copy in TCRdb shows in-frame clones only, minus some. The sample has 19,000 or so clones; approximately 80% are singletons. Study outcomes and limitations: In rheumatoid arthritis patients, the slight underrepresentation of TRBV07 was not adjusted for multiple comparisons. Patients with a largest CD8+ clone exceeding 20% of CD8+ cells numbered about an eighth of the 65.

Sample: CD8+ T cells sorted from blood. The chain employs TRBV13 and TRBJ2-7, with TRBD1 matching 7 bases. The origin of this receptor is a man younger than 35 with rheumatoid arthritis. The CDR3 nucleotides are TGTGCCAGCAGCTTAGGAGGCACAGGGGATTCCTACGAGCAGTACTTC. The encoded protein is CASSLGGTGDSYEQYF.